Listed here are 5 T cell receptor beta chains from one sample, sequenced in a study of blood T cell repertoires in COVID-19 (TCRdb year 2020). The library came from the immunoSEQ multiplex PCR assay. TCRdb stores this immuneACCESS table with in-frame sequences only. Part of the clones is absent; in the studies checked, under half of the shortfall reflects unresolved V genes, and no reason is known for the rest. For this sample the table gives about 280,000 clones, of which around 83% were detected only once. Around 5% of the sample belongs to the ten largest clones. The sequencing input was PBMCs or T cells enriched from blood (not recorded which). The receptors come from a man aged 40-49 years who had been exposed to COVID-19.

The chain carries TRBV14 and TRBJ2-7; 9 positions agree with TRBD2. This CDR3 is built from 15 residues. The V gene's germline CDR1 is SGHDN and CDR2 FVKESK. With V trimmed by 4 bases and J by 7 bases, 11 bases remained unmatched. CDR3 in DNA: TGTGCCAGCAGCCGACTAGCGGAGGCCCTAGGGGAGCAGTACTTC. This translates into CASSRLAEALGEQYF.

CDR3: CATSDSGLAGGSTGELFF. The CDR3, as DNA: TGTGCCACCAGTGATTCCGGACTAGCGGGAGGTTCTACCGGGGAGCTGTTTTTT. This sequence joins TRBV24-1 and TRBJ2-2; 14 bases are a match to TRBD2. The CDR3 loop spans 18 amino acids. The J segment lost 5 bases and the V segment lost 2 bases, leaving 6 bases of the junction unmatched. Germline V gives CDR1 KGHDR, CDR2 SFDVKD.

The chain joins TRBV24-1 to TRBJ1-2; D may be TRBD1 (5 bases). The V and J ends lost 6 bases and 8 bases respectively, with 15 bases between them. The germline V gene encodes CDR1 KGHDR and CDR2 SFDVKD. The length of the CDR3 is 13 residues. The CDR3 region has the DNA TGTGCCACCAGTTCGGCAGGGATGAGGGGCTACACCTTC. Amino acid sequence: CATSSAGMRGYTF.

The chain combines TRBV6-5 with TRBJ1-2, with D unresolved. The length of the CDR3 is 12 residues. The V gene's germline CDR1 is MNHEY and CDR2 SVGAGI. Between the trimmed V and J ends, which lost 6 bases and 4 bases, there was a span of 9 bases. CDR3 coding DNA: TGTGCCAGCAGGAAACAGCCCTATGGCTACACCTTC. This encodes CASRKQPYGYTF.

The chain links TRBV18 to TRBJ2-2, with D unresolved. The V gene's germline CDR1 is KGHSH and CDR2 LQKENI. The CDR3 covers 13 residues. V was clipped by 6 bases and J by 7 bases, with 12 bases between them. The CDR3 loop reads CASSEQTGGELFF. The CDR3 DNA sequence: TGTGCCAGCTCCGAACAGACCGGCGGGGAGCTGTTTTTT.